This TCR beta chain is drawn from a study of cytomegalovirus exposure and HLA in healthy donors. The primer mix had 60 Vbeta and 13 Jbeta primers. Repertoires were generated with immunoSEQ multiplex PCR, while TCRdb's copy carries only in-frame clones and drops some. The table for this sample gives 100,000 to 150,000 clones. V shed 0 bases and J 0 bases; nucleotides not matched to a gene: 10. Germline CDR1 and CDR2: LGHNA and YSLEER. CDR3 length: 18 residues. This clonotype was sampled from a man aged 40-49 years in good health and CMV-seronegative. The sample comprised PBMCs. This chain uses TRBV4-3 with TRBJ2-7, with 8 bases matching TRBD2. This chain's CDR3 is CASSQDSVAGLISYEQYF. The CDR3 DNA sequence: TGCGCCAGCAGCCAAGATTCGGTAGCGGGATTGATCTCCTACGAGCAGTACTTC.